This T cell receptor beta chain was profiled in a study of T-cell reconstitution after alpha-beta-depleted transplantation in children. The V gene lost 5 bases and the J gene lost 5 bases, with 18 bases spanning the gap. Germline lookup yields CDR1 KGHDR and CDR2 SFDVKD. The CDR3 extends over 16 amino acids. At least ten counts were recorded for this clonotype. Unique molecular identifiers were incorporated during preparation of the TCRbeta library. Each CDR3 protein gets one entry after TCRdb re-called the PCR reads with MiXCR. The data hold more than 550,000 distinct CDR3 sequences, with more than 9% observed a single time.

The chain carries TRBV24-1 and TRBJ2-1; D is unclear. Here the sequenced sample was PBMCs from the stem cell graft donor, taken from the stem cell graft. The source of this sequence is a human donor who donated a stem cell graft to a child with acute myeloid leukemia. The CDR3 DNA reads TGTGCCACCAGTGCTTCACGGGCCCGATGGGACAATGAGCAGTTCTTC. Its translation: CATSASRARWDNEQFF.